Listed below are T cell receptor beta chains from one sample, sequenced in a study of cytomegalovirus exposure and HLA in healthy donors. Repertoires were generated with immunoSEQ multiplex PCR, while TCRdb's copy carries only in-frame clones and drops some. The sample shows some 96,000 clones, and 3% to 4% sits with its ten largest clones. The specimen was PBMCs. The receptors come from a woman aged 25 to 39 in good health and CMV-seronegative. The conserved cysteine and the conserved F or W are not part of the CDR3 here.

V	J	CDR3
TRBV11-2	TRBJ2-7	ASSLAQGTYEQY
TRBV6-1	TRBJ2-3	ASAGGTEADTQY
TRBV19	TRBJ1-6	ASSSGQRSPLH
TRBV7-2	TRBJ2-1	ASSLVLARGYNEQF
TRBV29-1	TRBJ2-2	SVKRSNTGELF
TRBV30	TRBJ2-7	AWSVGPVQGNEQY
TRBV30	TRBJ2-2	AQSGGAGFPNTGELF
TRBV28	TRBJ2-3	ASSLWGQTSGSGDTQY
TRBV28	TRBJ2-7	ASSPGTSGEQY
TRBV19	TRBJ1-2	ATKRDREDGYT
TRBV6-4	TRBJ2-2	ASSDTGQGIGELF
TRBV10-3	TRBJ2-7	AISGTDYEQY
TRBV27	TRBJ2-5	ASSSGGSQETQY
TRBV11-2	TRBJ2-5	ASSLGKGQGAMETQY
TRBV6-5	TRBJ2-5	ASSTLGRGTQY
TRBV6-1	TRBJ1-5	ASSEGGSPNQPQH
TRBV7-2	TRBJ2-6	ASSFSGANVLT
TRBV28	TRBJ1-2	ASSADRGLGSGYT
TRBV5-4	TRBJ2-7	ASSPSTGTSSYEQY
TRBV19	TRBJ1-5	ASSTRDRGQQPQH
TRBV4-2	TRBJ1-4	ASSQRGSTNEKLF
TRBV7-8	TRBJ2-7	ASSTPRGHDYGQY
TRBV7-8	TRBJ2-4	ASSQGQRVGIQY
TRBV28	TRBJ1-1	ASSLRWQGHTEAF
TRBV4-1	TRBJ2-7	ASSGTSGRVEQY
TRBV7-6	TRBJ2-1	ASRGGSYNEQF
TRBV2	TRBJ1-2	ASSLDRNYGYT
TRBV7-6	TRBJ2-7	ASSGRDRDYEQY
TRBV7-7	TRBJ2-1	ASSLNGLAGTEQF
TRBV7-9	TRBJ1-1	ASSLGGLRGRNTEAF
TRBV27	TRBJ1-2	ASSPYRVNYGYT
TRBV5-1	TRBJ1-6	ASSPDSTVGSPLH
TRBV6-1	TRBJ2-1	ASKLAVNEQF
TRBV10-2	TRBJ2-7	ASIYTGGHEQY
TRBV19	TRBJ2-7	ASSIVQYKEQY